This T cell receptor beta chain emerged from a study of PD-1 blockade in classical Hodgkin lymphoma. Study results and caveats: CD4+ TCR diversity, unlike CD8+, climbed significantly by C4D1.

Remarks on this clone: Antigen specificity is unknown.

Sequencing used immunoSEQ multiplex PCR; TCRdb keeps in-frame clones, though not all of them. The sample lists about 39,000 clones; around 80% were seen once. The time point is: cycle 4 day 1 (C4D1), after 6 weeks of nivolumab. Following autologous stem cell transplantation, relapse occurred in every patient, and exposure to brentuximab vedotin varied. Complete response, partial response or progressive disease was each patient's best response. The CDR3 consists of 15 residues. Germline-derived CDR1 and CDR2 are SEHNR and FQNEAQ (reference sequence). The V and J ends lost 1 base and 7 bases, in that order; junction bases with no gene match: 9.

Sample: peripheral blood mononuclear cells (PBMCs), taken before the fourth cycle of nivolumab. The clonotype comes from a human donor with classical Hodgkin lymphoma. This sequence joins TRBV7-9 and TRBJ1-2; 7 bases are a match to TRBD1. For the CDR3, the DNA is TGTGCCAGCAGCTTAGGAGGCTTCAGGGGGGTTGGCTACACCTTC. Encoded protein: CASSLGGFRGVGYTF.